Listed below are T cell receptor beta chains from one sample, sequenced in a study of monozygotic twins with inflammatory bowel disease. From the 5' RACE reads, TCRdb lists one entry per CDR3 protein and no DNA. This sample's clone table lists a few hundred thousand distinct CDR3 sequences. Sequenced: blood. All receptors derive from a human donor with ulcerative colitis or Crohn's disease, or a healthy co-twin of an affected twin (not recorded which). Both conserved end residues are part of each CDR3. Fields, in order: J gene, V gene, CDR3 protein.

TRBJ1-5	TRBV6-1	CASSDRLYSNQPQHF
TRBJ2-7	TRBV20-1	CSAERGGYEQYF
TRBJ1-1	TRBV7-9	CASSLGQGMKVEAFF
TRBJ2-7	TRBV28	CASRTDRGTYEQYF
TRBJ2-3	TRBV7-2	CASSLRLAVDTQYF
TRBJ1-2	TRBV4-1	CASSQDGQGSNGYTF
TRBJ1-2	TRBV30	CAWSVGRVLGFYTF
TRBJ2-7	TRBV7-2	CASGSGAGREEQYF
TRBJ2-7	TRBV5-1	CASSRGQTSRYEQYF
TRBJ2-7	TRBV12-3/TRBV12-4	CASSSGPSNSYEQYF
TRBJ1-3	TRBV5-1	CASSLDPPGVSGNTIYF
TRBJ2-2	TRBV11-2	CASSFLRGGRTGELFF
TRBJ1-6	TRBV6-2/TRBV6-3	CASRPGGGNSPLHF
TRBJ1-3	TRBV4-3	CASSQDALGGYGNTIYF
TRBJ1-5	TRBV7-2	CASSLEGAGVGDQPQHF
TRBJ2-7	TRBV14	CASSHRDRNSYEQYF
TRBJ1-1	TRBV12-3/TRBV12-4	CASSLPYRQDTEAFF
TRBJ2-2	TRBV11-3	CASSSRTSGVKGELFF
TRBJ2-6	TRBV27	CASSNISGANVLTF
TRBJ2-3	TRBV6-5	CASSYPRGPTDTQYF
TRBJ1-4	TRBV6-1	CASRPNRPTNEKLFF
TRBJ1-1	TRBV6-1	CASNPIGRANTEAFF
TRBJ2-4	TRBV12-3/TRBV12-4	CASSPPREKGPNIQYF
TRBJ2-1	TRBV4-1	CASSRGSQEGNEQFF
TRBJ1-2	TRBV3-1	CASSQDGGIFYGYTF
TRBJ2-1	TRBV27	CASSLSGLVDNEQFF
TRBJ1-3	TRBV7-2	CASSIGQSGNTIYF
TRBJ1-3	TRBV6-2/TRBV6-3	CASSSGTSGRNTIYF
TRBJ2-5	TRBV5-1	CASSGGDSYQETQYF
TRBJ2-2	TRBV27	CASSFEGWGTGELFF
TRBJ2-1	TRBV6-2/TRBV6-3	CASSYLPGLAGGPDNEQFF
TRBJ2-2	TRBV18	CASSKEINTGELFF
TRBJ1-5	TRBV5-1	CASSPTPTGGEGAQHF
TRBJ2-1	TRBV2	CASSEGLAFYNEQFF
TRBJ2-7	TRBV28	CAVTGYSYEQYF
TRBJ1-3	TRBV12-3/TRBV12-4	CASSLTENTIYF
TRBJ2-2	TRBV18	CASSSTSSTNTGELFF
TRBJ2-7	TRBV4-3	CASSQVGRPEQYF
TRBJ2-3	TRBV3-1	CASSPSLAGAGDTQYF
TRBJ1-5	TRBV27	CASSPGISNQPQHF
TRBJ1-2	TRBV6-1	CASRRGANLFNYGYTF
TRBJ1-5	TRBV7-2	CASSFLDSNQPQHF
TRBJ2-7	TRBV6-6	CASSYGTISYEQYF
TRBJ2-2	TRBV29-1	CSAGRDTGELFF
TRBJ1-2	TRBV25-1	CASTTGDYYGYTF
TRBJ2-2	TRBV7-2	CASSRGGTGYTGELFF
TRBJ2-5	TRBV18	CASSPREETQYF
TRBJ1-1	TRBV29-1	CSVDGASKNTEAFF
TRBJ1-3	TRBV25-1	CASSEGQGAGNTIYF
TRBJ2-5	TRBV29-1	CSAAVGQGDQETQYF
TRBJ1-1	TRBV9	CASSAGGQGPNTEAFF
TRBJ1-4	TRBV7-3	CASSSDGQNEKLFF